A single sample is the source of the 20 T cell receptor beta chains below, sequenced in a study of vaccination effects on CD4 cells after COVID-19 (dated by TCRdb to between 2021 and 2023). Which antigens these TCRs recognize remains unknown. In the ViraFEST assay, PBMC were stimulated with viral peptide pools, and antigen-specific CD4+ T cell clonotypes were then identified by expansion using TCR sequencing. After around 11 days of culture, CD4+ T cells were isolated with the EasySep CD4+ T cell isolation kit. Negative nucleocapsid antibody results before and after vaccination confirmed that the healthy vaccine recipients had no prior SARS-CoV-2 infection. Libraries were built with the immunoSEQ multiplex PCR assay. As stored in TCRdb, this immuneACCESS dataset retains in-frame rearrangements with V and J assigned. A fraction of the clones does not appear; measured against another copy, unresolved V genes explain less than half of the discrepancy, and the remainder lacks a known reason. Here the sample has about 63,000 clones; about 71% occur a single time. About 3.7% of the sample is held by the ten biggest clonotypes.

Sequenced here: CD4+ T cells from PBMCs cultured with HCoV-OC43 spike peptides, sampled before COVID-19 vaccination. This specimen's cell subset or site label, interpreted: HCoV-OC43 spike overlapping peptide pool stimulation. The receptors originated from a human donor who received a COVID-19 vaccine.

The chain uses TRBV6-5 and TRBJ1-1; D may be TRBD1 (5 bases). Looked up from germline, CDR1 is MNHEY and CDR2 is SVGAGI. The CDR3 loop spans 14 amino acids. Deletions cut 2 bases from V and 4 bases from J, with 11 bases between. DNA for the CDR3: TGTGCCAGCAGTTACGCAGGGTGGGGCACTGAAGCTTTCTTT. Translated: CASSYAGWGTEAFF.

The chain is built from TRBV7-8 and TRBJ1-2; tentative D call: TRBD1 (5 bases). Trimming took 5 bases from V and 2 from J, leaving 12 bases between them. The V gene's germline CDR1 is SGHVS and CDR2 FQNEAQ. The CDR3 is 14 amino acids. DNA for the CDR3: TGTGCCAGCAGCCGGGCAGGGAGCAACTATGGCTACACCTTC. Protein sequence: CASSRAGSNYGYTF.

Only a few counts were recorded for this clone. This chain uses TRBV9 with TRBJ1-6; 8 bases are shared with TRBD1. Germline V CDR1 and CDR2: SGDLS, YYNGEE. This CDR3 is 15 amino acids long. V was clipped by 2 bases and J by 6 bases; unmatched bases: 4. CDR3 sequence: CASSVTGQVNSPLHF. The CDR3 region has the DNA TGTGCCAGCAGCGTTACGGGACAGGTTAATTCACCCCTCCACTTT.

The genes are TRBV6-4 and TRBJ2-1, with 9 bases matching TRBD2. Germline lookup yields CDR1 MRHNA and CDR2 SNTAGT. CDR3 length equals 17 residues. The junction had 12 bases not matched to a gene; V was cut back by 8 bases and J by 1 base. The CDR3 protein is CASPQKAGGPSYNEQFF. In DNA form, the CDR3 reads TGTGCCAGCCCTCAAAAGGCGGGGGGGCCGTCCTACAATGAGCAGTTCTTC.

Written as DNA, the CDR3 is TGTGCCAGCAGCTCGGACAGGGGGTACGAAAAACTGTTTTTT. It encodes CASSSDRGYEKLFF. This rearrangement joins TRBV7-9 to TRBJ1-4; 10 bases match TRBD1. J gave up 8 bases and V 4 bases, and 4 bases lay outside the gene matches. The germline CDR1 and CDR2 sequences are SEHNR and FQNEAQ (reference sequence). The CDR3 runs 14 residues.

The CDR3 here is CATSSDGNYGYTF. DNA for the CDR3: TGTGCCACCAGCAGCGATGGGAACTATGGCTACACCTTC. The genes are TRBV15 and TRBJ1-2, with unresolved D. This CDR3 contains 13 residues. The V and J ends lost 3 bases and 2 bases respectively, with 7 bases between them. Germline V gene data show CDR1 as LNHNV and CDR2 as YYDKDF (reference sequence).

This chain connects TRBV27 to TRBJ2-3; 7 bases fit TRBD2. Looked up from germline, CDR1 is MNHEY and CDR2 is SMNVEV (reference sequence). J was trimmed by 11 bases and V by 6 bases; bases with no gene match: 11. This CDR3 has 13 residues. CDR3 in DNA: TGTGCCAGCAGGGTTATGGCGGGGGAAAGGCAGTATTTT. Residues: CASRVMAGERQYF.

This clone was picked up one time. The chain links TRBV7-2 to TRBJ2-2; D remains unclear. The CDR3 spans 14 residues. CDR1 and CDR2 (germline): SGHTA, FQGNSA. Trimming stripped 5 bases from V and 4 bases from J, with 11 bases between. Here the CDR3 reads CASSPPILTGELFF. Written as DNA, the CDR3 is TGTGCCAGCAGCCCCCCGATACTCACCGGGGAGCTGTTTTTT. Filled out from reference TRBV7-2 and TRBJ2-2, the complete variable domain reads GAGVSQSPSNKVTEKGKDVELRCDPISGHTALYWYRQSLGQGLEFLIYFQGNSAPDKSGLPSDRFSAERTGGSVSTLTIQRTQQEDSAVYLCASSPPILTGELFFGEGSRLTVL.

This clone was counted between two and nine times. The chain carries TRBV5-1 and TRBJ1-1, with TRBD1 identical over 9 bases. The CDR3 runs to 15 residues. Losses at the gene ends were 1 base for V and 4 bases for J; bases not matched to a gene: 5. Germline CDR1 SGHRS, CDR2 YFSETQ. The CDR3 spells CASSLSGQGITEAFF. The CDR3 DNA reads TGCGCCAGCAGCTTGTCCGGACAGGGGATCACTGAAGCTTTCTTT. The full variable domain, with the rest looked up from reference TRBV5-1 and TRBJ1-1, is KAGVTQTPRYLIKTRGQQVTLSCSPISGHRSVSWYQQTPGQGLQFLFEYFSETQRNKGNFPGRFSGRQFSNSRSEMNVSTLELGDSALYLCASSLSGQGITEAFFGQGTRLTVV.

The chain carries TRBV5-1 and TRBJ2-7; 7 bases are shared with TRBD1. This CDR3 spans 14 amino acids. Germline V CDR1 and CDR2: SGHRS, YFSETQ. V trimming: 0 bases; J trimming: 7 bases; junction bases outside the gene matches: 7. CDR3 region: CASSLEGQSGEQYV. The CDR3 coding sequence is TGCGCCAGCAGCTTGGAGGGACAGAGCGGAGAGCAGTACGTC.

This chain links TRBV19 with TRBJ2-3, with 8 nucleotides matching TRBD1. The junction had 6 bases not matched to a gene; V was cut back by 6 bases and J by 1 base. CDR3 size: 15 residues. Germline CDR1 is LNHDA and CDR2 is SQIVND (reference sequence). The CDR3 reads CASRVGQGGTDTQYF. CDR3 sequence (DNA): TGTGCCAGTAGGGTCGGACAGGGAGGCACAGATACGCAGTATTTT. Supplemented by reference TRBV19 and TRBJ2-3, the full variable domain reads DGGITQSPKYLFRKEGQNVTLSCEQNLNHDAMYWYRQDPGQGLRLIYYSQIVNDFQKGDIAEGYSVSREKKESFPLTVTSAQKNPTAFYLCASRVGQGGTDTQYFGPGTRLTVL.

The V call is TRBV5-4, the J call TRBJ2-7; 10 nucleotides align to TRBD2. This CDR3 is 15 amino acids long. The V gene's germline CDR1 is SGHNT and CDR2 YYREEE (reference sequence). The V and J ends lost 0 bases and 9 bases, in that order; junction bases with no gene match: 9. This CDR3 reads CASSLGGSGGYLQYV. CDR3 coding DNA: TGTGCCAGCAGCTTGGGAGGTAGCGGGGGGTATTTGCAGTACGTC.

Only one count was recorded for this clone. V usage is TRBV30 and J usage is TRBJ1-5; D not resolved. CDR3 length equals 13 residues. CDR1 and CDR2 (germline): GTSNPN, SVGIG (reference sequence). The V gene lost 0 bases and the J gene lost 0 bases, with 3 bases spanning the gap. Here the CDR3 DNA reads TGTGCCTGGAGTGTAAGTAGCAATCAGCCCCAGCATTTT. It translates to CAWSVSSNQPQHF.

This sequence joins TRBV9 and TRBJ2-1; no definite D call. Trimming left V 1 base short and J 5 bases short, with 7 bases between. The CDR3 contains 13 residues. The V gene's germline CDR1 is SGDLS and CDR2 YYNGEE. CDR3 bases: TGTGCCAGCAGCGTAAGGATAAACAATGAGCAGTTCTTC. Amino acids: CASSVRINNEQFF.

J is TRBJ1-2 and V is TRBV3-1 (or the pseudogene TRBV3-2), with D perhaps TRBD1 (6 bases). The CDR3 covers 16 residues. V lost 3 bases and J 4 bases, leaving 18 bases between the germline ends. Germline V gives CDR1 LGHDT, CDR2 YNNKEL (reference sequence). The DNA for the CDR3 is TGTGCCAGCAGCCAGGGCCTTCAGGACAGCTTCTATGGCTACACCTTC. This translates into CASSQGLQDSFYGYTF.

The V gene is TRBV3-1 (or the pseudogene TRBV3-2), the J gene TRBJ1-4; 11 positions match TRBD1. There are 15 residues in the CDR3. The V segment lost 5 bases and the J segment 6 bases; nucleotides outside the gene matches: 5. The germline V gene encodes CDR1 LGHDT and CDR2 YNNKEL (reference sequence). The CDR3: CASSFGTGGDEKLFF. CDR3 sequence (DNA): TGTGCCAGCAGCTTCGGGACAGGGGGAGATGAAAAACTGTTTTTT.

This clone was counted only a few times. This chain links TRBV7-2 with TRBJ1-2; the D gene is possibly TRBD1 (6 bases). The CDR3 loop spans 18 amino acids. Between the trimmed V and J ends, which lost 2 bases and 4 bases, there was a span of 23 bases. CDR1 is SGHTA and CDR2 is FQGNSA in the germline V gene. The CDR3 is CASSLFWNRDKEGYGYTF. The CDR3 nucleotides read TGTGCCAGCAGCTTATTCTGGAACAGGGACAAGGAGGGCTATGGCTACACCTTC.

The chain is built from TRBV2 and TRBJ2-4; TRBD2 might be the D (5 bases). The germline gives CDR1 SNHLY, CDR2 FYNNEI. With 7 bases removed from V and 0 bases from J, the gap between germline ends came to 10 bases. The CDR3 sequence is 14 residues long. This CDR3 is CASKGDLAKNIQYF. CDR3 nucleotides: TGTGCCAGCAAGGGAGATCTAGCCAAAAACATTCAGTACTTC.

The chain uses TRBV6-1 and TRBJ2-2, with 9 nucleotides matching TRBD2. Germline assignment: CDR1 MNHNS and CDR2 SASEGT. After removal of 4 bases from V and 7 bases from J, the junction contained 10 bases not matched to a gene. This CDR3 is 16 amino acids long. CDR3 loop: CASSATAGGPRGELFF. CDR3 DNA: TGTGCCAGCAGTGCCACAGCGGGGGGCCCTCGCGGGGAGCTGTTTTTT.

The CDR3 here is CASSEGPQVVSYEQYV. The DNA for the CDR3 is TGTGCCAGCAGTGAAGGCCCGCAGGTTGTTTCCTACGAGCAGTACGTC. The chain joins TRBV2 to TRBJ2-7; D is unresolved. The germline V gene encodes CDR1 SNHLY and CDR2 FYNNEI. This CDR3 is built from 16 residues. Trimming cost V 1 base and J 1 base, with 14 bases left between them.